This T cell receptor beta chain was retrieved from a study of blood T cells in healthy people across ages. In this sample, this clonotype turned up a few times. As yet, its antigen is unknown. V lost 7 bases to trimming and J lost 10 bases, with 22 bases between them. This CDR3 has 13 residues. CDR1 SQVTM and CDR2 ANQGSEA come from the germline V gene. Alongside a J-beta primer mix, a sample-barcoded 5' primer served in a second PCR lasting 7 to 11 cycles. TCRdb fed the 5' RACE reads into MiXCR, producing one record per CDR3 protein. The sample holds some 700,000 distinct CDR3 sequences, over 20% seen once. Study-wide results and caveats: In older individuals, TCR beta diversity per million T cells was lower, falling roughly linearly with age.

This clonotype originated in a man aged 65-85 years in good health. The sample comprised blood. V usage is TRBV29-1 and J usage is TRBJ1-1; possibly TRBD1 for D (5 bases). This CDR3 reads CSAFEQSGHRAFF. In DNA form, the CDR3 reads TGCAGCGCTTTCGAGCAATCGGGGCATCGAGCTTTCTTT. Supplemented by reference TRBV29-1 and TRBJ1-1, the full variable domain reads SAVISQKPSRDICQRGTSLTIQCQVDSQVTMMFWYRQQPGQSLTLIATANQGSEATYESGFVIDKFPISRPNLTFSTLTVSNMSPEDSSIYLCSAFEQSGHRAFFGQGTRLTVV.